This entry describes one T cell receptor beta chain. The repertoire was sequenced with immunoSEQ multiplex PCR; TCRdb's copy has only in-frame clones and lacks some. This sample has approximately 380,000 clones; approximately 90% occur once, and the top ten carry more than 0.85%. This CDR3 is 16 amino acids long. Germline lookup yields CDR1 LNHDA and CDR2 SQIVND (reference sequence). V was clipped by 3 bases and J by 0 bases; unmatched bases: 6. This entry belongs to a study of blood T cell repertoires in COVID-19. This clonotype originated in a woman aged 40 to 50 who had been exposed to COVID-19. Specimen: PBMCs or T cells enriched from blood (not recorded which). The J gene is TRBJ2-5, the V gene TRBV19, with 8 bases lining up with TRBD2. The CDR3, as DNA: TGTGCCAGTAGTATGTTAAAAGCGGGAGACCAAGAGACCCAGTACTTC. Translated, it gives CASSMLKAGDQETQYF.